The clone carrying this T cell receptor (beta chain) was counted between two and nine times. Its specificity is unknown. This entry is derived from a study of cytomegalovirus exposure and HLA in healthy donors. Sampled while nominally healthy, donors likely had unrecorded immune exposures. Germline V gene lookup returns CDR1 SGHTA and CDR2 FQGNSA. CDR3 length: 17 amino acids. Losses at the gene ends were 4 bases for V and 0 bases for J; bases not matched to a gene: 7. 60 Vbeta and 13 Jbeta primers were used in PCR. Profiling relied on immunoSEQ multiplex PCR, and the TCRdb table lists in-frame clones only, not all of them. The data hold around 200,000 clones, with roughly four fifths observed a single time. The study, taken as a whole, reports: Later analysis suggested links between common viral pathogens and several top significant clusters. In a later analysis, TCR beta V- and J-gene trimming was associated with a missense DCLRE1C variant. Associated with cytomegalovirus, according to the listing, were about 160 TCR beta chains.

The source is a woman aged 25-40 years in good health and CMV-seropositive. The rearrangement joins TRBV7-2 to TRBJ2-7; 12 bases agree with TRBD2. Sequencing input: PBMCs. The CDR3 sequence is CASSSPRTSGVSYEQYF. In DNA, the CDR3 is TGTGCCAGCAGCTCGCCCAGGACTAGCGGGGTCTCCTACGAGCAGTACTTC.